This T cell receptor (beta chain) was profiled in a study of blood T cells in healthy people across ages. Overall study results and limits: Donor CMV infection status was unknown, possibly confounding age-related changes in expanded clonotypes.

On this clonotype itself: What it recognizes is unknown.

PCR was performed a second time for roughly 7 to 11 cycles using a sample-barcoded 5' primer and a J-beta primer mix. TCRdb recomputed calls from the 5' RACE reads with MiXCR, one row per CDR3 protein. The sample has fewer than 2,000,000 distinct CDR3 sequences, around 42% seen once. Germline CDR1 LGHDT, CDR2 YNNKEL (reference sequence). This CDR3 contains 12 residues. V gave up 7 bases and J gave up 1 base, with 7 bases separating them. The chain employs TRBV3-1 and TRBJ1-2; no clear D. The sequenced sample was blood. This TCR was recovered from a human donor in good health. CDR3: CASTGLNYGYTF. As DNA, the CDR3 is TGTGCCAGCACCGGGCTTAACTATGGCTACACCTTC.